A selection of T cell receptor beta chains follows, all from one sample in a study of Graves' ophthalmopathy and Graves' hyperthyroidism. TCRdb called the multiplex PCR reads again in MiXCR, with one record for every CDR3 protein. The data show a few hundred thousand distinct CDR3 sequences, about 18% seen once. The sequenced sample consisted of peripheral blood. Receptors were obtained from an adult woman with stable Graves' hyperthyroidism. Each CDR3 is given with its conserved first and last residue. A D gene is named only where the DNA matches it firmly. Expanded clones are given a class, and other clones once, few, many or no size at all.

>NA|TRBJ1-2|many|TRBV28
CASSLQLDYGYTF
TGTGCCAGCAGTTTACAGTTAGACTATGGCTACACCTTC
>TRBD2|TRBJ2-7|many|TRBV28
CASSWTSGNYEQYF
TGTGCCAGCAGCTGGACTAGCGGGAACTACGAGCAGTACTTC
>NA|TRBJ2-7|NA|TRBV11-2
CASSQGRAEQYF
TGTGCCAGCAGCCAAGGACGGGCCGAGCAGTACTTC
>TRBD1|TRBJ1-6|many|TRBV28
CASSTRQIIPGQGDSPLHF
TGTGCCAGCAGCACCCGGCAAATCATACCGGGACAGGGGGATTCACCCCTCCACTTT
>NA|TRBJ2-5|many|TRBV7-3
CASSLSAGVRETQYF
TGTGCCAGCAGCTTAAGCGCGGGTGTACGAGAGACCCAGTACTTC
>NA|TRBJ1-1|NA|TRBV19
CASLAGRWNTEAFF
TGTGCCAGTTTGGCAGGGCGCTGGAACACTGAAGCTTTCTTT
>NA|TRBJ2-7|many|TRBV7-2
CASSLTGEGYEQYF
TGTGCCAGCAGTTTAACGGGGGAAGGTTACGAGCAGTACTTC
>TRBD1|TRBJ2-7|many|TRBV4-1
CASSLTWSTGTTYEQYF
TGCGCCAGCAGCCTCACATGGTCGACAGGGACGACCTACGAGCAGTACTTC
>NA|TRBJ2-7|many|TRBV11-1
CASSWTVTYEQYF
TGTGCCAGCAGCTGGACAGTAACCTACGAGCAGTACTTC
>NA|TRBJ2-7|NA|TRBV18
CASSPMTGAYEQYF
TGTGCCAGCTCACCGATGACAGGAGCTTACGAGCAGTACTTC
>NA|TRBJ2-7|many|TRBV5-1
CASSLDVTGPYEQYF
TGCGCCAGCAGCTTGGACGTGACCGGGCCCTACGAGCAGTACTTC
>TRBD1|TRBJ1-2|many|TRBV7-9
CASSTAGTAFGYTF
TGTGCCAGCAGTACGGCCGGGACAGCTTTTGGCTACACCTTC
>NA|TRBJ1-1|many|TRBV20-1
CSATGARLEAFF
TGCAGTGCTACAGGGGCTCGACTTGAAGCTTTCTTT
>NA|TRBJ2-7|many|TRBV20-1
CSASGEDEQYF
TGCAGTGCCTCAGGGGAAGACGAGCAGTACTTC
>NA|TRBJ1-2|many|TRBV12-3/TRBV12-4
CASTSWGPHGYTF
TGTGCCAGCACCTCTTGGGGCCCTCATGGCTACACCTTC
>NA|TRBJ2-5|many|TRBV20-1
CSASPSGETQYF
TGCAGTGCTAGTCCCTCTGGGGAGACCCAGTACTTC
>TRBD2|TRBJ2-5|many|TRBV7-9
CASSSGLVLETQYF
TGTGCCAGCAGCTCTGGACTAGTACTCGAGACCCAGTACTTC